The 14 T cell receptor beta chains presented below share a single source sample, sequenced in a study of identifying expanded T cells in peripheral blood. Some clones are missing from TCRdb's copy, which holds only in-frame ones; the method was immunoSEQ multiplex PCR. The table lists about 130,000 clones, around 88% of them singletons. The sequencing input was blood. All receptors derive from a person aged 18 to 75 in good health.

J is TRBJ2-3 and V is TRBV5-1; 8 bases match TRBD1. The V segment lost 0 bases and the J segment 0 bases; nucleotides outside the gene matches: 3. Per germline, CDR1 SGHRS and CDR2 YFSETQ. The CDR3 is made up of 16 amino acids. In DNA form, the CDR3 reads TGCGCCAGCAGCTTGGGGACAGGGCCCAGCACAGATACGCAGTATTTT. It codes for CASSLGTGPSTDTQYF.

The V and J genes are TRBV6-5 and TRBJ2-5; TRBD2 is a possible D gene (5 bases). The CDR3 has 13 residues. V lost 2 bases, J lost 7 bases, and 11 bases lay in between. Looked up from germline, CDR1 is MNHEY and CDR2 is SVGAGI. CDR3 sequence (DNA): TGTGCCAGCAGTTACGGCGGAGGTGGGACCCAGTACTTC. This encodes CASSYGGGGTQYF.

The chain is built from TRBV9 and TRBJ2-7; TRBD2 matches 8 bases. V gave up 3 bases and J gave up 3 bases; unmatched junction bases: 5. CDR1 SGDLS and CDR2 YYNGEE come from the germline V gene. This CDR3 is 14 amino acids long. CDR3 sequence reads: CASSASSGSYEQYF. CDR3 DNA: TGTGCCAGCAGCGCTAGCAGCGGGAGCTACGAGCAGTACTTC.

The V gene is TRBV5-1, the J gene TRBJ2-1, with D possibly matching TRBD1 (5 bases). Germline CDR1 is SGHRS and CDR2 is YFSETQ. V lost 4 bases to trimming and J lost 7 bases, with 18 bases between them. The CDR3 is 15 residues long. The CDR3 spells CASSTGGTHGNEQFF. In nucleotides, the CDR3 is TGCGCCAGCAGCACAGGCGGCACACACGGGAATGAGCAGTTCTTC.

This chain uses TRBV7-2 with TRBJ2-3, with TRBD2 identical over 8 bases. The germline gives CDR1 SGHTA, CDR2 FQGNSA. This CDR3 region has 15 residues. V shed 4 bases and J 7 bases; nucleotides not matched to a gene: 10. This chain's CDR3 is CASSSSTGGPYTQYF. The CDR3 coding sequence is TGTGCCAGCAGCTCATCAACGGGAGGGCCCTATACGCAGTATTTT.

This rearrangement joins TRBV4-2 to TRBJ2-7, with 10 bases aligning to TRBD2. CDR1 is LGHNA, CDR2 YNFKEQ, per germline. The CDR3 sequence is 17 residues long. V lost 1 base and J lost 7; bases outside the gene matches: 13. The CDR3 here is CASSQGEASGSPWEQYF. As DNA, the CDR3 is TGTGCCAGCAGCCAAGGCGAGGCTAGCGGGAGTCCTTGGGAGCAGTACTTC.

CDR3 sequence reads: CASRPWTGGSNQPQHF. For the CDR3, the DNA is TGTGCCAGCAGACCTTGGACAGGGGGGAGCAATCAGCCCCAGCATTTT. The chain links TRBV6-6 to TRBJ1-5; 10 positions match TRBD1. V shed 6 bases and J 1 base; nucleotides not matched to a gene: 6. Germline CDR1 reads MNHNY; CDR2 reads SVGAGI (reference sequence). This CDR3 is 16 amino acids long.

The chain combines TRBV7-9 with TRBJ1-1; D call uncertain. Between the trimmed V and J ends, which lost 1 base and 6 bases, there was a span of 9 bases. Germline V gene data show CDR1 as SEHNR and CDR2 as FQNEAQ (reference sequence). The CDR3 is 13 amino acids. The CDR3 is CASSLDMGSEAFF. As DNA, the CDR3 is TGTGCCAGCAGCTTAGATATGGGATCTGAAGCTTTCTTT.

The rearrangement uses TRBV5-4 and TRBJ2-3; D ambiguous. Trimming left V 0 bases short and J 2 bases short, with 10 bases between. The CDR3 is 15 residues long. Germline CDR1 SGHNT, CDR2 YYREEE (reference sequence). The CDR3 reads CASSLDVSPTDTQYF. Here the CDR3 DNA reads TGTGCCAGCAGCTTGGATGTCAGCCCCACAGATACGCAGTATTTT.

The CDR3 here is CASSGGYSTDTQYF. The CDR3, as DNA: TGTGCCAGCAGTGGCGGATACAGCACAGATACGCAGTATTTT. This chain connects TRBV28 to TRBJ2-3; D call uncertain. Germline V gene data show CDR1 as MDHEN and CDR2 as SYDVKM. The CDR3 totals 14 residues. The V gene lost 5 bases and the J gene lost 0 bases, with 9 bases spanning the gap. The whole variable domain, filled in from reference TRBV28 and TRBJ2-3, reads DVKVTQSSRYLVKRTGEKVFLECVQDMDHENMFWYRQDPGLGLRLIYFSYDVKMKEKGDIPEGYSVSREKKERFSLILESASTNQTSMYLCASSGGYSTDTQYFGPGTRLTVL.

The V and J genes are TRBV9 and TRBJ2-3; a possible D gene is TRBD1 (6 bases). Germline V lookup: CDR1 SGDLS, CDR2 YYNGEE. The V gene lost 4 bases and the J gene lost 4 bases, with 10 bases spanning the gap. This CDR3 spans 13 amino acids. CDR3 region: CASSSQGSDTQYF. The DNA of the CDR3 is TGTGCCAGCAGCTCTCAGGGGTCAGATACGCAGTATTTT.

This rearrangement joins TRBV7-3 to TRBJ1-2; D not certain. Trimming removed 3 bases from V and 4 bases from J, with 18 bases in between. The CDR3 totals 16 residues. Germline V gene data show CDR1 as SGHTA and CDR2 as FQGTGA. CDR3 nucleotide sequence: TGTGCCAGCAGCTTTGCCCCCTCGGACGGAATCTATGGCTACACCTTC. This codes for CASSFAPSDGIYGYTF.

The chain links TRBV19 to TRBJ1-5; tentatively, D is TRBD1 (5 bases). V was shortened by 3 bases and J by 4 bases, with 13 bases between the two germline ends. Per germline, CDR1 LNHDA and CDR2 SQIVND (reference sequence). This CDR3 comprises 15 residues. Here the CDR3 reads CASSISVSGNQPQHF. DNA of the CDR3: TGTGCCAGTAGTATTAGTGTGTCAGGGAATCAGCCCCAGCATTTT.

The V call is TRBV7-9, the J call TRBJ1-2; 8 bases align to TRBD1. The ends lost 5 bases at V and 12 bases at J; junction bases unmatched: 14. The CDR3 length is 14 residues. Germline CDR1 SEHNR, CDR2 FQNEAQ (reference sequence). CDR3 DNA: TGTGCCAGCAGCAACCAAAACCGACAGGGGAGGAACACCTTC. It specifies CASSNQNRQGRNTF. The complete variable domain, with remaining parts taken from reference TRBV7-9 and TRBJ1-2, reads DTGVSQNPRHKITKRGQNVTFRCDPISEHNRLYWYRQTLGQGPEFLTYFQNEAQLEKSRLLSDRFSAERPKGSFSTLEIQRTEQGDSAMYLCASSNQNRQGRNTFGSGTRLTVV.